Presented here are 24 T cell receptor beta chains from one specimen sequenced in a study of regulatory T cells in long-lasting Graves disease. Time point here: newly diagnosed GD, antithyroid drugs for less than 3 months. TCR sequences were obtained from RNA taken from PBMCs. CDR3 regions were amplified by Arm-PCR using iRepertoire HTBI primers to build TCR beta libraries. TCRdb used MiXCR to reprocess the multiplex PCR reads, holding one entry per CDR3 protein. The table lists hundreds of thousands of distinct CDR3 sequences, about 16% of them singletons, with roughly 25% in the top ten. This sample was shared with a second study, whose subject was T cells in Graves' hyperthyroidism and ophthalmopathy.

Sequenced material: peripheral blood mononuclear cells (PBMCs), taken at new diagnosis, from a patient treated with antithyroid drugs. Receptors originate from a woman aged 35-60 years with Graves disease.

This clonotype was detected only a few times. The chain is built from TRBV10-3 and TRBJ2-2; 7 nucleotides line up with TRBD1. V was pared by 6 bases and J by 6 bases, with 13 bases of the junction left unmatched. The CDR3 is 16 residues long. CDR1 ENHRY and CDR2 SYGVKD come from the germline V gene. This CDR3 is CAIRGTGTVGSGELFF. CDR3 DNA: TGTGCCATCAGGGGAACCGGGACAGTGGGTTCCGGGGAGCTGTTTTTT.

This clonotype was observed many times. The rearrangement uses TRBV12-3 or TRBV12-4 and TRBJ2-7, with D unresolved. This CDR3 contains 13 residues. The V end was cut by 5 bases, the J end by 6 bases, with 14 bases between. CDR3 region: CASSLGEFSEQYF. The CDR3 bases are TGTGCCAGCAGTCTGGGTGAATTTAGCGAGCAGTACTTC.

The CDR3 region has the DNA TGCGCCAGCAGTGAGTCGACAGGGAACACTGAAGCTTTCTTT. Translation gives CASSESTGNTEAFF. The chain has TRBV10-1 and TRBJ1-1; D may be TRBD1 (6 bases). The V end was cut by 0 bases, the J end by 1 base, with 6 bases between. This CDR3 region has 14 residues. The germline CDR1 and CDR2 sequences are WNHNN and SYGVQD (reference sequence).

This clonotype was counted between two and nine times. A much larger clone is a single base away; this may be a read error. V and J are TRBV27 and TRBJ1-1; D is unresolved. This CDR3 spans 12 amino acids. Germline-derived CDR1 and CDR2 are MNHEY and SMNVEV (reference sequence). V lost 5 bases to trimming and J lost 5 bases, with 9 bases between them. The CDR3 region has the DNA TGTGCCAGCAGTGATTCGGGGACTGAAGCTTTCTTT. It translates to CASSDSGTEAFF.

With respect to this clonotype: At one end the junction does not follow the germline gene, possibly because of a read error. This chain connects TRBV12-3 or TRBV12-4 to TRBJ2-3; D gene ambiguous. The CDR3 is 11 amino acids. The CDR3 loop reads CASSLIDTRYF. CDR3 sequence (DNA): TGTGCCAGCAGTTTAATAGATACGCGGTATTTT.

Only a few counts were recorded for this clonotype. The V call is TRBV4-1, the J call TRBJ1-3; maybe TRBD1 (5 bases). The CDR3 sequence is 18 residues long. Trimming pared 0 bases from V and 0 bases from J, leaving 15 bases between. Per the germline V gene, CDR1 is MGHRA and CDR2 is YSYEKL. Here the CDR3 reads CASSQEWLDGGSGNTIYF. The DNA of the CDR3 is TGCGCCAGCAGCCAAGAATGGTTAGATGGGGGCTCTGGAAACACCATATATTTT.

V usage is TRBV6-4 and J usage is TRBJ2-1; either TRBD1 or TRBD2 may supply D (6 bases each). CDR1 MRHNA and CDR2 SNTAGT come from the germline V gene. This CDR3 spans 16 amino acids. Trimming stripped 5 bases from V and 3 bases from J, with 17 bases between. CDR3 region: CASSLGGRGFYNEQFF. CDR3 nucleotides: TGTGCCAGCAGTTTGGGGGGCAGGGGTTTCTACAATGAGCAGTTCTTC.

The chain couples TRBV9 to TRBJ1-4; TRBD1 matches at 7 bases. Germline V gives CDR1 SGDLS, CDR2 YYNGEE. V lost 3 bases to trimming and J lost 4 bases; unmatched junction nucleotides: 6. The CDR3 has 15 amino acids. This CDR3 reads CASSAEGQINEKLFF. Here the CDR3 DNA reads TGTGCCAGCAGCGCCGAGGGACAGATTAATGAAAAACTGTTTTTT.

This chain links TRBV7-2 with TRBJ1-5; weak D call: TRBD1 (6 bases). With 4 bases removed from V and 2 bases from J, the gap between germline ends came to 18 bases. This CDR3 is 17 amino acids long. Per the germline V gene, CDR1 is SGHTA and CDR2 is FQGNSA. The CDR3 bases are TGTGCCAGCAGCTCAATAACAGGGATGGGTGGCAATCAGCCCCAGCATTTT. Its protein product is CASSSITGMGGNQPQHF.

Many counts were recorded for this clonotype. V gene TRBV3-1 combines with J gene TRBJ2-7, with TRBD1 as a possible D gene (6 bases). This CDR3 has 14 residues. The germline V gene has CDR1 LGHDT and CDR2 YNNKEL (reference sequence). V gave up 4 bases and J gave up 3 bases, with 13 bases separating them. CDR3 region: CASSRGTLGYEQYF. Written as DNA, the CDR3 is TGTGCCAGCAGCCGAGGGACACTCGGCTACGAGCAGTACTTC.

The rearrangement uses TRBV29-1 and TRBJ2-1, with a tentative D call TRBD1 (6 bases). V was clipped by 6 bases and J by 3 bases, with 9 bases between them. There are 12 residues in the CDR3. CDR1 and CDR2 (germline): SQVTM, ANQGSEA. The CDR3 DNA is TGCAGCGTGGACAGAGACTACAATGAGCAGTTCTTC. This translates into CSVDRDYNEQFF.

This clonotype was counted a few times. The chain carries TRBV20-1 and TRBJ2-7; D remains unclear. Germline-derived CDR1 and CDR2 are DFQATT and SNEGSKA (reference sequence). V lost 0 bases and J 0 bases, leaving 12 bases between the germline ends. CDR3 length: 15 residues. The DNA for the CDR3 is TGCAGTGCTAGAGATGTTGAGGTCAGCTCCTACGAGCAGTACTTC. Translation gives CSARDVEVSSYEQYF.

This clonotype has at least ten counts. The V call is TRBV6-2 or TRBV6-3, the J call TRBJ2-7; 7 bases are shared with TRBD1. Trimming at V came to 0 bases and at J to 3 bases, leaving 11 bases not matched to a gene. The germline gives CDR1 MNHEY, CDR2 SVGEGT. This CDR3 region has 17 residues. The CDR3 nucleotides are TGTGCCAGCAGTTACTCGATACAGGGGTATTTTTTCTACGAGCAGTACTTC. Translated: CASSYSIQGYFFYEQYF.

This clonotype has only a few counts. V usage is TRBV4-1 and J usage is TRBJ1-6; D unresolved. The CDR3 is made up of 16 amino acids. Trimming removed 4 bases at V and 9 bases at J, with 19 bases between. CDR1 is MGHRA and CDR2 is YSYEKL in the germline V gene. DNA of the CDR3: TGCGCCAGCAGCCCCAATGAGGGATTCCCATCTTCACCCCTCCACTTT. Its translation: CASSPNEGFPSSPLHF.

This clonotype was counted between two and nine times. The chain couples TRBV29-1 to TRBJ1-3, with D unclear. V lost 4 bases and J 2 bases, leaving 9 bases between the germline ends. Germline CDR1 SQVTM, CDR2 ANQGSEA. The CDR3 is made up of 13 amino acids. The CDR3 nucleotides are TGCAGCGTTGTAAGTGGCACTGGAAACACCATATATTTT. It yields the protein CSVVSGTGNTIYF.

This clonotype has at least ten counts. The gene calls are TRBV2 and TRBJ1-1; D is undetermined. The CDR3 covers 13 residues. Germline V gives CDR1 SNHLY, CDR2 FYNNEI. The V end lost 11 bases, the J end lost 0 bases, and 13 bases lay between the germline ends. The CDR3 coding sequence is TGTGCCCTAACCCTTAGGATGAACACTGAAGCTTTCTTT. It translates to CALTLRMNTEAFF.

This clonotype was seen repeatedly, ten times or more. V gene TRBV28 combines with J gene TRBJ2-7; the match to TRBD2 covers 9 bases. Germline values: CDR1 MDHEN, CDR2 SYDVKM. V shed 8 bases and J 3 bases; nucleotides not matched to a gene: 8. The CDR3 covers 14 residues. The CDR3 sequence: CASVPSAGGYEQYF. The CDR3 DNA reads as TGTGCCAGCGTACCCTCAGCGGGGGGCTACGAGCAGTACTTC.

This clonotype appeared many times. The chain couples TRBV2 to TRBJ1-5; D unclear. The CDR3 contains 13 residues. Germline CDR1 SNHLY, CDR2 FYNNEI. The germline V and J ends were trimmed by 6 bases and 4 bases, with 10 bases remaining between them. The CDR3 sequence is CASSAQKNQPQHF. The DNA for the CDR3 is TGTGCCAGCAGCGCACAGAAAAATCAGCCCCAGCATTTT.

The genes are TRBV7-2 and TRBJ2-5; D assignment may be TRBD1 or TRBD2 (5 bases each). This CDR3 spans 17 amino acids. Trimming took off 1 base at V and 3 bases at J, with 18 bases between the two ends. Germline CDR1 reads SGHTA; CDR2 reads FQGNSA. CDR3 sequence (DNA): TGTGCCAGCAGCTTAGATTGGGACCCCCGGGGAAAAGAGACCCAGTACTTC. This encodes CASSLDWDPRGKETQYF.

The V call is TRBV7-8, the J call TRBJ2-4; a possible D gene is TRBD1 (5 bases). The CDR3 length is 14 residues. Deletions cut 5 bases from V and 7 bases from J, with 15 bases between. The germline V gene has CDR1 SGHVS and CDR2 FQNEAQ. CDR3 region: CASSPDPSGNIQYF. CDR3 sequence (DNA): TGTGCCAGCAGCCCAGACCCCTCAGGGAACATTCAGTACTTC.

The chain employs TRBV7-9 and TRBJ1-6, with D hard to call. Trimming removed 10 bases from V and 6 bases from J, with 16 bases in between. Germline V gene lookup returns CDR1 SEHNR and CDR2 FQNEAQ (reference sequence). CDR3 length equals 14 residues. The CDR3 nucleotides read TGTGCCACCACCATCGGGCAGTTTAATTCACCCCTCCACTTT. Its translation is CATTIGQFNSPLHF.

The sample holds a few counts of this clonotype. This sequence joins TRBV30 and TRBJ1-6, with D unresolved. Germline-derived CDR1 and CDR2 are GTSNPN and SVGIG (reference sequence). This CDR3 region has 12 residues. V was pared by 4 bases and J by 4 bases, with 5 bases between. CDR3 amino acids: CAWKQYNSPLHF. For the CDR3, the DNA is TGTGCCTGGAAACAGTATAATTCACCCCTCCACTTT.

The chain uses TRBV4-1 and TRBJ1-4, with D hard to call. This CDR3 comprises 15 residues. CDR1 and CDR2 from the germline V gene are MGHRA and YSYEKL. V lost 0 bases and J 6 bases, leaving 11 bases between the germline ends. CDR3 in DNA: TGCGCCAGCAGCCAAGATCCCCGGACGGATGAAAAACTGTTTTTT. Its protein product is CASSQDPRTDEKLFF.

The rearrangement joins TRBV9 to TRBJ1-1, with D perhaps matching TRBD1 (6 bases). The germline V gene has CDR1 SGDLS and CDR2 YYNGEE. The CDR3 runs 15 residues. V shed 4 bases and J shed 1 base, with 14 bases lying between them. The CDR3 nucleotides read TGTGCCAGCAGCCCAAACAGGGTATCGAACACTGAAGCTTTCTTT. Encoded protein: CASSPNRVSNTEAFF. Full variable domain (missing parts from reference TRBV9 and TRBJ1-1): DSGVTQTPKHLITATGQRVTLRCSPRSGDLSVYWYQQSLDQGLQFLIQYYNGEERAKGNILERFSAQQFPDLHSELNLSSLELGDSALYFCASSPNRVSNTEAFFGQGTRLTVV.